This record looks at one T cell receptor beta chain sequence and its context. Its antigen is not known. PBMC libraries mostly used roughly 460 ng of input genomic DNA, with six replicates per sample. Only in-frame clones appear in the TCRdb table, and some are missing; sequencing was by immunoSEQ multiplex PCR. The data contain under 85,000 clones, roughly four fifths of them singletons. Cohort: HPV-negative, locally advanced oral cavity squamous cell carcinoma patients. This entry belongs to a study of neoadjuvant anti-PD-1 for oral cavity cancer. Looked up from germline, CDR1 is MDHEN and CDR2 is SYDVKM. The CDR3 runs to 13 residues. Trimming left V 3 bases short and J 4 bases short, with 7 bases between. Notes on the study in general: Post-nivolumab, blood T cell clonality was significantly elevated in non-responders. Each response group had just a few patients in TCR analyses.

The TCR comes from a person aged 35-80 years with oral cavity squamous cell carcinoma. V and J are TRBV28 and TRBJ1-3; possibly TRBD1 for D (5 bases). This sample comprised PBMCs, obtained before nivolumab (anti-PD-1) treatment. CDR3 residues: CASSFRTGNTIYF. In DNA form, the CDR3 reads TGTGCCAGCAGTTTCCGGACAGGAAACACCATATATTTT.